Listed here are 17 T cell receptor beta chains from one sample, sequenced in a study of radiotherapy plus CTLA-4 blockade in lung cancer. The data were produced by immunoSEQ multiplex PCR, yet TCRdb's version contains in-frame clones alone and is incomplete. The sample shows about 73,000 clones, around nine tenths of them seen only once. This material consisted of peripheral blood, taken from a patient treated with radiotherapy plus ipilimumab. Receptors originate from a human donor with non-small cell lung cancer that progressed on radiotherapy plus ipilimumab.

The chain employs TRBV27 and TRBJ1-1; the match to TRBD1 covers 9 bases. Trimming took 7 bases from V and 5 from J; bases not matched to a gene: 11. The CDR3 totals 15 residues. CDR1 is MNHEY, CDR2 SMNVEV, per germline (reference sequence). The CDR3, as DNA: TGTGCCAGCACCCCACAGGGGGCTGTACGGACTGAAGCTTTCTTT. Amino acids: CASTPQGAVRTEAFF.

The rearrangement links TRBV18 to TRBJ2-1; 8 bases fit TRBD2. Germline V gene sequence: CDR1 KGHSH, CDR2 LQKENI. The CDR3 consists of 17 residues. V lost 2 bases to trimming and J lost 5 bases; unmatched junction nucleotides: 11. CDR3 in DNA: TGTGCCAGCTCACCATCATCCACTAGCGGCACTAACAATGAGCAGTTCTTC. Its protein is CASSPSSTSGTNNEQFF. Drawing the rest from reference TRBV18 and TRBJ2-1, the complete variable domain is NAGVMQNPRHLVRRRGQEARLRCSPMKGHSHVYWYRQLPEEGLKFMVYLQKENIIDESGMPKERFSAEFPKEGPSILRIQQVVRGDSAAYFCASSPSSTSGTNNEQFFGPGTRLTVL.

This chain joins TRBV6-5 and TRBJ1-3; D is ambiguous. V was clipped by 4 bases and J by 4 bases, with 17 bases between them. Germline lookup yields CDR1 MNHEY and CDR2 SVGAGI. This CDR3 has 16 amino acids. The CDR3: CASSSPPSQKGNTIYF. The CDR3 DNA follows: TGTGCCAGCAGTTCCCCCCCCTCCCAGAAGGGAAACACCATATATTTT.

V usage is TRBV5-1 and J usage is TRBJ2-1; 10 nucleotides line up with TRBD2. This CDR3 is 17 amino acids long. Looked up from germline, CDR1 is SGHRS and CDR2 is YFSETQ. Trimming at V came to 4 bases and at J to 7 bases, leaving 14 bases not matched to a gene. CDR3 bases: TGCGCCAGCAGCCCCGAACCAGCGGGAGGGCCGGGGAATGAGCAGTTCTTC. It codes for CASSPEPAGGPGNEQFF. The full variable domain, with the rest looked up from reference TRBV5-1 and TRBJ2-1, is KAGVTQTPRYLIKTRGQQVTLSCSPISGHRSVSWYQQTPGQGLQFLFEYFSETQRNKGNFPGRFSGRQFSNSRSEMNVSTLELGDSALYLCASSPEPAGGPGNEQFFGPGTRLTVL.

The chain recombines TRBV11-2 with TRBJ1-1; 7 positions match TRBD1. The ends lost 1 base at V and 6 bases at J; junction bases unmatched: 8. Per the germline V gene, CDR1 is SGHAT and CDR2 is FQNNGV. There are 15 residues in the CDR3. The CDR3 DNA follows: TGTGCCAGCAGCTTAGTTACAGGGGTCAGGTCTGAAGCTTTCTTT. Translating it yields CASSLVTGVRSEAFF.

This chain uses TRBV5-8 with TRBJ2-1, with 9 nucleotides matching TRBD2. The CDR3 is 15 residues long. The germline V gene encodes CDR1 SGHTS and CDR2 YDEGEE. Germline trimming cut 5 bases from V and 1 base from J; bases unmatched to any gene: 4. CDR3: CASRGGGESYNEQFF. The DNA for the CDR3 is TGTGCCAGCAGAGGCGGGGGGGAGTCCTACAATGAGCAGTTCTTC. Looking up the rest from reference TRBV5-8 and TRBJ2-1 gives the full variable domain: EAGVTQSPTHLIKTRGQQATLRCSPISGHTSVYWYQQALGLGLQFLLWYDEGEERNRGNFPPRFSGRQFPNYSSELNVNALELEDSALYLCASRGGGESYNEQFFGPGTRLTVL.

The J gene is TRBJ2-7, the V gene TRBV6-5; 7 nucleotides agree with TRBD1. Germline CDR1 reads MNHEY; CDR2 reads SVGAGI. The CDR3 has 15 amino acids. Trimming took 5 bases from V and 3 from J; bases not matched to a gene: 10. The CDR3 protein is CASSKTTGLSYEQYF. Written as DNA, the CDR3 is TGTGCCAGCAGTAAAACGACAGGGCTTAGCTACGAGCAGTACTTC.

This rearrangement joins TRBV28 to TRBJ1-2, with D uncertain. V was cut by 10 bases and J by 1 base, with 4 bases left in between. Germline V CDR1 and CDR2: MDHEN, SYDVKM. The CDR3 totals 10 residues. This chain's CDR3 is CATGNYGYTF. DNA for the CDR3: TGTGCCACGGGTAACTATGGCTACACCTTC.

The chain uses TRBV7-9 and TRBJ2-7; D is undetermined. V dropped 6 bases and J dropped 3 bases, with 6 bases sitting between them. The CDR3 contains 11 residues. Germline-derived CDR1 and CDR2 are SEHNR and FQNEAQ (reference sequence). The CDR3 spells CASRSLYEQYF. The CDR3 DNA follows: TGTGCCAGCAGGAGTCTCTACGAGCAGTACTTC.

V and J are TRBV27 and TRBJ2-2, with TRBD1 matching 8 bases. The CDR3 totals 14 residues. CDR1 is MNHEY and CDR2 is SMNVEV in the germline V gene (reference sequence). V lost 9 bases and J lost 4; bases outside the gene matches: 7. The CDR3 sequence is CASSGGTGTGELFF. The CDR3 coding sequence is TGTGCCAGTTCTGGGGGGACAGGCACCGGGGAGCTGTTTTTT.

This clone was seen a few times. This sequence joins TRBV29-1 and TRBJ2-2; TRBD1 agrees at 11 bases. This CDR3 has 13 residues. The germline CDR1 and CDR2 sequences are SQVTM and ANQGSEA. V lost 6 bases to trimming and J lost 5 bases; unmatched junction nucleotides: 2. The CDR3 sequence: CSVDRGLTGELFF. In nucleotides, the CDR3 is TGCAGCGTGGACAGGGGGCTGACCGGGGAGCTGTTTTTT.

The chain combines TRBV7-9 with TRBJ2-1; 12 bases fit TRBD2. CDR3 size: 16 residues. Trimming took 5 bases from V and 4 from J; bases not matched to a gene: 6. Looked up from germline, CDR1 is SEHNR and CDR2 is FQNEAQ (reference sequence). The CDR3 sequence: CASSPGLAGRYNEQFF. Here the CDR3 DNA reads TGTGCCAGCAGCCCTGGACTAGCGGGGAGGTACAATGAGCAGTTCTTC.

The chain employs TRBV30 and TRBJ2-1; D gene unclear. V lost 2 bases and J lost 13, with 12 bases in between. The CDR3 is made up of 11 amino acids. Germline CDR1 reads GTSNPN; CDR2 reads SVGIG (reference sequence). CDR3 nucleotide sequence: TGTGCCTGGAGTAAGCCTTACTCTCAGTTCTTC. Its translation is CAWSKPYSQFF.

The chain has TRBV2 and TRBJ1-2; 9 nucleotides agree with TRBD1. In germline, CDR1 is SNHLY, CDR2 FYNNEI. CDR3 length: 13 amino acids. Trimming took 5 bases from V and 3 from J; bases not matched to a gene: 1. The CDR3, as DNA: TGTGCCAGCAGTCGGACAGGGGACTATGGCTACACCTTC. Its translation is CASSRTGDYGYTF.

The chain is built from TRBV2 and TRBJ1-2; maybe TRBD1 (6 bases). Trimming took off 3 bases at V and 8 bases at J, with 19 bases between the two ends. Germline V lookup: CDR1 SNHLY, CDR2 FYNNEI. The CDR3 is 15 amino acids. In nucleotides, the CDR3 is TGTGCCAGCAGTGATGCCACGGGGGCGCTTCGGGGCTACACCTTC. The encoded protein is CASSDATGALRGYTF.

This clone was detected only once. The chain uses TRBV27 and TRBJ1-1; 7 nucleotides align to TRBD1. The CDR3 is 14 amino acids. Germline values: CDR1 MNHEY, CDR2 SMNVEV (reference sequence). V trimming: 6 bases; J trimming: 1 base; junction bases outside the gene matches: 5. CDR3 sequence: CASRHRQGNTEAFF. The CDR3 region has the DNA TGTGCCAGCAGACATCGACAGGGGAACACTGAAGCTTTCTTT.

This rearrangement joins TRBV6-5 to TRBJ2-7; possibly TRBD1 for D (5 bases). This CDR3 spans 11 amino acids. Per the germline V gene, CDR1 is MNHEY and CDR2 is SVGAGI. The V end lost 8 bases, the J end lost 3 bases, and 8 bases lay between the germline ends. The CDR3 reads CASDRDYEQYF. DNA of the CDR3: TGTGCCAGCGACAGAGACTACGAGCAGTACTTC.